Listed below are T cell receptor beta chains from one sample, sequenced in a study of blood T cell repertoires in COVID-19. Here immunoSEQ multiplex PCR was the method, and the copy in TCRdb shows in-frame clones only, minus some. The sample lists tens of thousands of clones, more than 65% seen once, with 8% to 10% in the top ten. Material for sequencing was peripheral blood. The receptors shown here come from a man older than 75 with COVID-19, enrolled during active disease. The CDR3 runs from the conserved cysteine through the conserved F or W. Each record gives: V gene, CDR3 protein.

>TRBV30
CAWSEQGELFF
>TRBV28
CASSSLAGSSYEQYF
>TRBV14
CASSQDYGPFPEKLFF
>TRBV5-5
CASSLTGQGNYGYTF
>TRBV7-2
CASSPRQGTGNTIYF
>TRBV12-2
CASRLDLNTEAFF
>TRBV6-5
CASSYQDRAVNGYTF
>TRBV4-3
CASSQDQGSTDTQYF
>TRBV7-6
CASSPVRGSLEAFF
>TRBV7-7
CASSLSRVNTEAFF